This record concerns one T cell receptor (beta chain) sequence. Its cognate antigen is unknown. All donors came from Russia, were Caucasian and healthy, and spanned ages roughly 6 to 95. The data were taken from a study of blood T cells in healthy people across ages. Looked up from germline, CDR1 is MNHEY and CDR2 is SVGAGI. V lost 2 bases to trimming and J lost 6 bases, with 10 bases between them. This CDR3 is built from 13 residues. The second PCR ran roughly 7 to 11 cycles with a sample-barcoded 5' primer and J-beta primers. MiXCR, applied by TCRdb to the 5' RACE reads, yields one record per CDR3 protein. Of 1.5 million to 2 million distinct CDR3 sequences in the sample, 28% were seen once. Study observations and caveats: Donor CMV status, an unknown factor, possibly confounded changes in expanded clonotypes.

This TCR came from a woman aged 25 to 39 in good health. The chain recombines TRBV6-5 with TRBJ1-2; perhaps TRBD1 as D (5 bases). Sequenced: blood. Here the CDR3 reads CASSYRREHGYTF. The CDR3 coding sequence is TGTGCCAGCAGTTACCGCAGGGAACATGGCTACACCTTC.